This T cell receptor (beta chain) appears in the sequencing data of a study of blood T cells in healthy people across ages (dated by TCRdb to about 2015). About the investigation overall: In model experiments, template switching captured about one uniquely barcoded TCR beta cDNA molecule for every two T cells. To avoid experimental bias, donors of different ages were spread randomly across the sequencing lanes. Four age groups were formed from the donors: young (average roughly 16 years), middle-aged (around 40), aged (approximately 60) and long-lived (around 80). Using deep sequencing normalized with unique cDNA molecular identifiers, the study measured how TCR beta repertoire diversity changes with age. For two donors (one aged 18 to 29 and one aged 80 or older), the study analyzed two additional independent replicas of 1 million unique cDNA reads from the same blood draw.

A distance of 8 bases separates the germline ends of V and J, which lose 8 bases and 2 bases respectively. From the cysteine through the phenylalanine, the CDR3 covers 12 amino acids. The retained sequence is limited to the CDR3, 36 bases, with the frame set at the first base. This clonotype occurred many times. Which antigen it targets is not known. Base-call qualities are not available, and no considerably larger clone is one nucleotide away. Systemically healthy Caucasian individuals from Russia, some 40 in total and aged about 6 to 90 years, were included as donors. Each donor gave 8 to 10 milliliters of peripheral blood, drawn into EDTA-treated Vacutainer tubes. Ficoll-Paque density-gradient centrifugation was used to isolate PBMCs, with at least 6 million obtained per sample. Total RNA, at least 6 micrograms per sample, was extracted from PBMCs with Trizol reagent. Naive CD45RAhigh/CD27high T cell percentages were measured by flow cytometry on a PBMC aliquot from every donor.

The library was prepared using 5' RACE. Sequencing relied on an Illumina HiSeq 2500. The second PCR ran for about 6 to 11 cycles and used a J-beta primer mix along with a sample-barcoded 5' primer. Each TCR beta cDNA molecule received a unique molecular identifier from a template-switch 5' adaptor carrying 12 random nucleotides. Each sample yielded at least 2.5 million CDR3-containing paired-end reads. All of the RNA was converted into first-strand cDNA using the Mint cDNA synthesis kit, with a TRBC-specific oligonucleotide serving as the primer. After uracil-DNA glycosylase treatment, a first 18-cycle PCR used universal primers M1SS and BC2_uni_R on all cDNA. As for the original processing: Normalization of each sample was performed by random selection of 1 million high-quality reads, each carrying a distinct molecular identifier. Reads sharing molecular identifiers were discarded rather than binned into consensus sequences. CDR3 identification, clonotype clustering and error correction used MiTCR with a Q25 quality threshold and the strictest error-elimination algorithm. A nonparametric unseen species model with Euler transformation was used to estimate a lower bound on total TCR beta diversity. The raw public reads went through TCRdb reprocessing: fastp at Q25, MiXCR clone calling, in-frame beta chains kept. Every entry covers one CDR3 protein and lists the most common genes and DNA from its rows. The authors' filters were not applied to this entry. This sample is represented by some 1.5 million distinct CDR3 sequences; 28% of them were singletons. The ten biggest clones cover 7.7% of the sample.

Summary of the overall study and its limitations: As age increased, observed TCR beta diversity per million T cells dropped in a roughly linear way, and a significant reduction was already evident by age around 41. Estimates of total diversity from one million sequenced T cells were regarded as lower bounds and underestimates. There was a strong correlation between observed TCR beta diversity and the percentage of naive T cells measured by flow cytometry. Compared with the aged group, the long-lived group had more naive CD4+ T cells, fewer expanded clones and increased TCR diversity, suggesting age selection. Bulk unsorted PBMC profiling prevented conclusive comparison of naive and antigen-experienced compartments. Because the CMV infection status of the donors was unknown, age-related changes in expanded clonotypes may potentially have been confounded.

The V and J genes are TRBV12-3 or TRBV12-4 and TRBJ2-3, with a tentative D call of TRBD1 or TRBD2, each matching 5 bases. The receptor was isolated from a young woman in good health. Sequenced sample: blood. CDR3 reads: CASGGTTDTQYF. The nucleotides are TGTGCCAGCGGGGGTACCACAGATACGCAGTATTTT.